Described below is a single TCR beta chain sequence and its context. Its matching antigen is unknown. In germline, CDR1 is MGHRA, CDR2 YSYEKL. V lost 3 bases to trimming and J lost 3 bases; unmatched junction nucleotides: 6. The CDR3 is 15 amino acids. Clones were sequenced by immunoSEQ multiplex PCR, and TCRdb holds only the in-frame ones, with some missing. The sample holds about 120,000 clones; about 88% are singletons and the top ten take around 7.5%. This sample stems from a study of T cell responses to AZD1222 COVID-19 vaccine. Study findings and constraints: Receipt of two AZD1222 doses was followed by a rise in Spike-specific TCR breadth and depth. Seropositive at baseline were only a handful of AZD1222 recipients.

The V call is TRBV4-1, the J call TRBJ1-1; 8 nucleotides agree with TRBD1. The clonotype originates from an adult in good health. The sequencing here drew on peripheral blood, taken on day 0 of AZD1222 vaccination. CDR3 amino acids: CASSQQQGVYTEAFF. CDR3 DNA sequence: TGCGCCAGCAGCCAGCAACAGGGGGTGTACACTGAAGCTTTCTTT.